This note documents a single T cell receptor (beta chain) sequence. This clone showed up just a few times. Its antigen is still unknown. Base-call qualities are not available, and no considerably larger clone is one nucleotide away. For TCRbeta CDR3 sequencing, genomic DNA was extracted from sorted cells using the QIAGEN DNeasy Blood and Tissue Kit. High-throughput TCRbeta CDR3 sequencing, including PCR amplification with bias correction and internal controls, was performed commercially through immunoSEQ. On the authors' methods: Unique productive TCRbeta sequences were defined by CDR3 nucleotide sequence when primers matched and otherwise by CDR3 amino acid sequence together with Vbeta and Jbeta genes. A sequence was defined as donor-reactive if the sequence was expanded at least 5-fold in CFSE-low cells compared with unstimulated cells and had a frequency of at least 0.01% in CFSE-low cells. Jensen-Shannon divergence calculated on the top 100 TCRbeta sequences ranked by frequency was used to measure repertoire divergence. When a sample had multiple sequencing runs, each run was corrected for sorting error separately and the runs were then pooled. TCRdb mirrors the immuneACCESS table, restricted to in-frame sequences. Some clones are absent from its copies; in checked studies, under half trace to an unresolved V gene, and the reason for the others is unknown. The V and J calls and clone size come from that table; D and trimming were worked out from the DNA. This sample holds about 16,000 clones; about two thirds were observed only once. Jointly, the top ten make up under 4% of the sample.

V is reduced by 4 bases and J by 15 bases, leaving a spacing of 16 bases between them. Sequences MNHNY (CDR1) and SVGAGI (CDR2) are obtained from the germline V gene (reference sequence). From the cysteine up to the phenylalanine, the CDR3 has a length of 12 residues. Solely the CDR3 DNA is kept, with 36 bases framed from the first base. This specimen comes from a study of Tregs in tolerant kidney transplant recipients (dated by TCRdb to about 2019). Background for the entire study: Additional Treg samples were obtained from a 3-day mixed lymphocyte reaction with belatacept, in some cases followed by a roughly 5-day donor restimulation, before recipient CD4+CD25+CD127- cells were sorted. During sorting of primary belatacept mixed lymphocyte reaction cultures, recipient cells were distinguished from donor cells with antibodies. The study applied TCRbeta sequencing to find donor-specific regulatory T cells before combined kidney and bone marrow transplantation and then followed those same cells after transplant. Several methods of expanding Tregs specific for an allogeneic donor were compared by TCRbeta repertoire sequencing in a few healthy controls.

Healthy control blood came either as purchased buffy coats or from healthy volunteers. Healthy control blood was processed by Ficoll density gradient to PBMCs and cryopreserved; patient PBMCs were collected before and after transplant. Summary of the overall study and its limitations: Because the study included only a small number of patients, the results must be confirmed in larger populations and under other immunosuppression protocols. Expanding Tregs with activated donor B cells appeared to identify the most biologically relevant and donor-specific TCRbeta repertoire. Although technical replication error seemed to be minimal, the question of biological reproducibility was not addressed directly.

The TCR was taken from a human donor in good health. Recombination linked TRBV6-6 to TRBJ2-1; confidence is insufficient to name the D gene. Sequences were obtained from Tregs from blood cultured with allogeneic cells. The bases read TGTGCCAGCAGTTTGCTGACATACCGCCCGTTCTTC. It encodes CASSLLTYRPFF.